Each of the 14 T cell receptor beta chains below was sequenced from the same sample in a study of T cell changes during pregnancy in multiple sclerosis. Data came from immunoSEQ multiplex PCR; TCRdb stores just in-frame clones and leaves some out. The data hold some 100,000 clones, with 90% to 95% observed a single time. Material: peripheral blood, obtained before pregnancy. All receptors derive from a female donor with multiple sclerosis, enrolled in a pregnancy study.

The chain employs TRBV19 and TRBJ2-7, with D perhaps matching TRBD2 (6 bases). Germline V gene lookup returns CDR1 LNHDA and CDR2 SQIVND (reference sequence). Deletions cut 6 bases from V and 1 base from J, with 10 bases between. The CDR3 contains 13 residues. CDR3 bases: TGTGCCAGTAGCTCGGGGGAGTCCTACGAGCAGTACTTC. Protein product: CASSSGESYEQYF.

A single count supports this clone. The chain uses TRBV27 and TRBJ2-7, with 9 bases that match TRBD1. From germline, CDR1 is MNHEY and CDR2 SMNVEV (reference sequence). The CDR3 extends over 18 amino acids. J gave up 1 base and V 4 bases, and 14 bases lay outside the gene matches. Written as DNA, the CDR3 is TGTGCCAGCAGTTCCATCGGACCCGGGACAGGGTCGTCCTACGAGCAGTACTTC. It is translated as CASSSIGPGTGSSYEQYF.

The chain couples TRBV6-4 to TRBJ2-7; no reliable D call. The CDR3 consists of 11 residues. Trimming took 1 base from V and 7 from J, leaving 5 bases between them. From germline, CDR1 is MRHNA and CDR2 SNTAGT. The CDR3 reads CASSDFGEQYF. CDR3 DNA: TGTGCCAGCAGTGACTTCGGGGAGCAGTACTTC.

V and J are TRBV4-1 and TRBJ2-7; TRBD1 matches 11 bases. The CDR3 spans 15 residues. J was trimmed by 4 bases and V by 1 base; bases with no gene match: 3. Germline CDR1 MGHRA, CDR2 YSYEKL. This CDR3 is CASSQGTGGGYEQYF. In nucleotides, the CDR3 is TGCGCCAGCAGCCAAGGGACAGGGGGCGGGTACGAGCAGTACTTC.

This CDR3 is CASSSGTYEQYF. Here the CDR3 DNA reads TGCGCCAGCAGCTCAGGGACCTACGAGCAGTACTTC. This sequence joins TRBV5-1 and TRBJ2-7; possible D gene TRBD1, 5 bases. Trimming stripped 3 bases from V and 2 bases from J, with 6 bases between. CDR1 SGHRS and CDR2 YFSETQ come from the germline V gene. The CDR3 is made up of 12 amino acids.

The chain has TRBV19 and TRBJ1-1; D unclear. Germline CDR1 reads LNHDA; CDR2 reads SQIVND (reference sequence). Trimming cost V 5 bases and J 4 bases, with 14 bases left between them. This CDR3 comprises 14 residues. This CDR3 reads CASSPSGLGTEAFF. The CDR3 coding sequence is TGTGCCAGTAGTCCAAGCGGGCTGGGCACTGAAGCTTTCTTT. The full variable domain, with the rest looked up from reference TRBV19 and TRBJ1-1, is DGGITQSPKYLFRKEGQNVTLSCEQNLNHDAMYWYRQDPGQGLRLIYYSQIVNDFQKGDIAEGYSVSREKKESFPLTVTSAQKNPTAFYLCASSPSGLGTEAFFGQGTRLTVV.

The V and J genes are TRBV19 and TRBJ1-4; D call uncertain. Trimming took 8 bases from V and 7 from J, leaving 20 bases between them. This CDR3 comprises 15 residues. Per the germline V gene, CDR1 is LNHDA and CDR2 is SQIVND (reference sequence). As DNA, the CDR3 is TGTGCCAGTGGATACCCAGGTCGTGTATCTGAAAAACTGTTTTTT. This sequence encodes CASGYPGRVSEKLFF.

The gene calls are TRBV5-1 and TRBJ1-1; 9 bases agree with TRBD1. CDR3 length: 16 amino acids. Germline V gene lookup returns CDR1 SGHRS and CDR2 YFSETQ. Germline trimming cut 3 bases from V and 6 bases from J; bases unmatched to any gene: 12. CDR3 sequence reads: CASSSRDRARGAEAFF. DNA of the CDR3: TGCGCCAGCAGCTCCCGGGACAGGGCGAGGGGCGCTGAAGCTTTCTTT.

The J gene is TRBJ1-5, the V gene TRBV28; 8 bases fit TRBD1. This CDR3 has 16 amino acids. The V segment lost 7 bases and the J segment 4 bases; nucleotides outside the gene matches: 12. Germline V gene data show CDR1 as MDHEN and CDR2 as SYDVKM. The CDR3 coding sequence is TGTGCCAGCATCACTAAGGACAGGGTAGGGAATCAGCCCCAGCATTTT. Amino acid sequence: CASITKDRVGNQPQHF. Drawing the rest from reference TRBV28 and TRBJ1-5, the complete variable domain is DVKVTQSSRYLVKRTGEKVFLECVQDMDHENMFWYRQDPGLGLRLIYFSYDVKMKEKGDIPEGYSVSREKKERFSLILESASTNQTSMYLCASITKDRVGNQPQHFGDGTRLSIL.

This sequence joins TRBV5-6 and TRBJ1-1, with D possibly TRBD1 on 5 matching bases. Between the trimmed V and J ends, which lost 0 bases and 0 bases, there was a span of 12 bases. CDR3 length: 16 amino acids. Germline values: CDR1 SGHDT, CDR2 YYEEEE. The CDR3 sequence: CASSLDGARLNTEAFF. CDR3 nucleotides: TGTGCCAGCAGCTTGGATGGGGCGCGGTTGAACACTGAAGCTTTCTTT.

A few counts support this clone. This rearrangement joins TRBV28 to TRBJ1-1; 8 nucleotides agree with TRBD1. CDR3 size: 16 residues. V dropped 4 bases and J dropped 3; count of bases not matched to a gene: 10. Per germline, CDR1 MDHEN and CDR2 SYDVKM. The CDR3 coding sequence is TGTGCCAGCAGTTCGACAGGGGTGTCTAGGGACACTGAAGCTTTCTTT. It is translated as CASSSTGVSRDTEAFF.

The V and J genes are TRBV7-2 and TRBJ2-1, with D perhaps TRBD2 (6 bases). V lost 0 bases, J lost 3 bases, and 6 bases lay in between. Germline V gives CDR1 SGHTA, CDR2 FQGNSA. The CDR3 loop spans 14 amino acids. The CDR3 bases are TGTGCCAGCAGCTTAGCGGGGGGCTACAATGAGCAGTTCTTC. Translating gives CASSLAGGYNEQFF.

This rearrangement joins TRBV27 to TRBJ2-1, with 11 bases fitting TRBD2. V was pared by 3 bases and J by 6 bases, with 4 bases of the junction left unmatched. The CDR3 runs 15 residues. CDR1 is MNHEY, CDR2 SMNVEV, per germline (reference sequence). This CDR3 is CASSLTSGNSNEQFF. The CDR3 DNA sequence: TGTGCCAGCAGTTTGACTAGCGGGAACAGCAATGAGCAGTTCTTC.

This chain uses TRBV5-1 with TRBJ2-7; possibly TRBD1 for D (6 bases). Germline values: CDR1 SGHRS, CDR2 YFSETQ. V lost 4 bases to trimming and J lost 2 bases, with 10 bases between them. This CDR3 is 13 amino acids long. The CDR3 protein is CASSAGTTYEQYF. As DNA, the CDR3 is TGCGCCAGCAGCGCAGGGACAACCTACGAGCAGTACTTC.